The clone carrying this T cell receptor beta chain has just one count. Its matching antigen is unknown. Germline lookup yields CDR1 SGDLS and CDR2 YYNGEE. Germline trimming cut 2 bases from V and 1 base from J; bases unmatched to any gene: 5. The CDR3 runs 15 residues. Assay used: immunoSEQ multiplex PCR; TCRdb lists only in-frame clones, some missing. The repertoire holds 77,000 or so clones, with roughly 87% as singletons. This sample was included in a study of OX40 agonist ivuxolimab in advanced cancers. Study-wide background: The treatment was a fully human IgG2 OX40 agonist, ivuxolimab. A history of anti-PD-1, anti-PD-L1 or anti-CTLA-4 therapy was acceptable, and approximately 41% had some.

Study results and limitations: Both blood CD4+ and CD8+ T cells showed clonal growth by week 6 at 0.1 to 3.0 mg/kg.

This sequence joins TRBV9 and TRBJ2-5; 7 nucleotides line up with TRBD2. Sequenced material: CD4+ or CD8+ T cells sorted from blood, taken in a trial of the OX40 agonist ivuxolimab. The clonotype was recovered from an adult with an advanced solid tumor such as melanoma, head and neck, liver or kidney cancer. CDR3 coding DNA: TGTGCCAGCAGCGTGGGAGCGGGGACCCAAGAGACCCAGTACTTC. Protein sequence: CASSVGAGTQETQYF. Filled out from reference TRBV9 and TRBJ2-5, the complete variable domain reads DSGVTQTPKHLITATGQRVTLRCSPRSGDLSVYWYQQSLDQGLQFLIQYYNGEERAKGNILERFSAQQFPDLHSELNLSSLELGDSALYFCASSVGAGTQETQYFGPGTRLLVL.